The 13 T cell receptor beta chains given below trace back to one sample, sequenced in a study of naive and memory T cell subsets (dated by TCRdb to 2016 to 2017). The library was made by 5' RACE. TCRdb records Illumina MiSeq as the sequencer. The ligated cDNA was amplified in four rounds of PCR with nested alpha and beta constant region primers together with the SP2 primer. In-frame beta chains were kept once TCRdb had trimmed the public reads at Q25 with fastp and called clones with MiXCR. Each CDR3 protein gets just one entry, which takes the most common genes and DNA from the rows behind it. Recorded for this sample are over 50,000 distinct CDR3 sequences; roughly 7.5% of them occurred a single time. The biggest ten clones account for 9% to 10% of the sample. The study described a robust, sensitive protocol for amplifying, sequencing and analyzing TCRs, using 3' ligation of a UMI-containing oligonucleotide to TCR cDNA.

Receptors were obtained from a female donor in good health.

The chain is built from TRBV20-1 and TRBJ2-3; possible D gene TRBD2, 5 bases. Trimming cost V 6 bases and J 2 bases, with 15 bases left between them. The germline gives CDR1 DFQATT, CDR2 SNEGSKA (reference sequence). The CDR3 consists of 14 residues. CDR3 protein: CSARGWSYTDTQYF. In DNA form, the CDR3 reads TGCAGTGCCCGGGGATGGTCCTACACAGATACGCAGTATTTT.

This clonotype was picked up many times. This chain connects TRBV7-9 to TRBJ1-1; 12 positions match TRBD1. Germline loops: CDR1 SEHNR, CDR2 FQNEAQ (reference sequence). The CDR3 sequence is 19 residues long. The V segment lost 4 bases and the J segment 2 bases; nucleotides outside the gene matches: 14. The chain's CDR3 is CASSSRLGQGARVNTEAFF. The CDR3 DNA sequence: TGTGCCAGCAGCTCCCGTCTGGGACAGGGGGCGCGTGTCAACACTGAAGCTTTCTTT.

This clonotype has ten or more counts. The gene calls are TRBV6-1 and TRBJ1-2; D gene ambiguous. The CDR3 runs 15 residues. Germline CDR1 reads MNHNS; CDR2 reads SASEGT. V was trimmed by 0 bases and J by 4 bases, leaving 12 bases between them. CDR3: CASSEAVSDFYGYTF. Here the CDR3 DNA reads TGTGCCAGCAGTGAAGCTGTGTCAGACTTCTATGGCTACACCTTC.

This clonotype was seen at least ten times. The chain combines TRBV9 with TRBJ2-4; D possibly uses TRBD1 or TRBD2 (5 bases each). Germline-derived CDR1 and CDR2 are SGDLS and YYNGEE. Trimming pared 4 bases from V and 8 bases from J, leaving 22 bases between. The CDR3 covers 16 residues. CDR3 nucleotide sequence: TGTGCCAGCAGCTATACCGGGAATAAAGGGGTGGACATTCAGTACTTC. It yields the protein CASSYTGNKGVDIQYF.

This clonotype was recorded at least ten times. The chain joins TRBV3-1 to TRBJ2-1; 7 bases are a match to TRBD1. V lost 2 bases to trimming and J lost 9 bases; unmatched junction nucleotides: 7. The germline CDR1 and CDR2 sequences are LGHDT and YNNKEL (reference sequence). This CDR3 contains 14 residues. CDR3 DNA: TGTGCCAGCAGCCAAACCCAGGGGGTTCTTGAGCAGTTCTTC. It specifies CASSQTQGVLEQFF.

This clonotype has a count of ten or more. This chain connects TRBV29-1 to TRBJ2-7; TRBD1 matches at 7 bases. CDR1 is SQVTM, CDR2 ANQGSEA, per germline. After removal of 7 bases from V and 11 bases from J, the junction contained 8 bases not matched to a gene. The CDR3 totals 10 residues. The CDR3 region is CSARGQAEYF. The CDR3 DNA reads as TGCAGCGCTAGAGGACAGGCGGAGTACTTC.

This clonotype was seen many times. J is TRBJ1-1 and V is TRBV20-1; TRBD1 might be the D (6 bases). Germline V CDR1 and CDR2: DFQATT, SNEGSKA (reference sequence). The CDR3 totals 19 residues. V was pared by 0 bases and J by 4 bases, with 27 bases between. CDR3 residues: CSARDRTGGSWFSGTEAFF. CDR3 sequence (DNA): TGCAGTGCTAGAGATCGGACGGGGGGCTCTTGGTTTTCGGGCACTGAAGCTTTCTTT.

CDR3 amino acids: CAWSALLLHNEQFF. CDR3 nucleotide sequence: TGTGCCTGGAGTGCCCTTTTGTTGCACAATGAGCAGTTCTTC. The J gene is TRBJ2-1, the V gene TRBV30; D call uncertain. Germline lookup yields CDR1 GTSNPN and CDR2 SVGIG (reference sequence). The CDR3 is 14 amino acids. The V and J ends lost 1 base and 5 bases respectively, with 12 bases between them. The entire variable domain, with the rest obtained from reference TRBV30 and TRBJ2-1, is as follows: SQTIHQWPATLVQPVGSPLSLECTVEGTSNPNLYWYRQAAGRGLQLLFYSVGIGQISSEVPQNLSASRPQDRQFILSSKKLLLSDSGFYLCAWSALLLHNEQFFGPGTRLTVL.

V is TRBV7-8 and J is TRBJ2-7; no reliable D call. The CDR3 length is 14 residues. V was pared by 4 bases and J by 4 bases, with 14 bases between. Germline CDR1 and CDR2: SGHVS and FQNEAQ. CDR3 sequence: CASSSWLNGYEQYF. The CDR3 DNA reads TGTGCCAGCAGCTCTTGGTTAAACGGATACGAGCAGTACTTC.

In this sample, this clonotype turned up many times. The V gene is TRBV3-1, the J gene TRBJ1-2, with D hard to call. Germline assignment: CDR1 LGHDT and CDR2 YNNKEL (reference sequence). Between the trimmed V and J ends, which lost 4 bases and 8 bases, there was a span of 14 bases. This CDR3 spans 13 amino acids. The CDR3: CASSRQESQGYTF. Written as DNA, the CDR3 is TGTGCCAGCAGCCGACAAGAGAGTCAAGGCTACACCTTC.

This clonotype was counted ten times or more. The chain recombines TRBV6-5 with TRBJ2-7, with D uncertain. Looked up from germline, CDR1 is MNHEY and CDR2 is SVGAGI. The CDR3 consists of 17 residues. Trimming took 7 bases from V and 3 from J, leaving 25 bases between them. The CDR3 sequence is CASTGLDGQKAGYEQYF. The CDR3 DNA sequence: TGTGCCAGCACCGGGCTCGACGGCCAAAAAGCCGGCTACGAGCAGTACTTC.

V is TRBV18 and J is TRBJ2-3; a weak D match, TRBD2 (5 bases). This CDR3 contains 12 residues. CDR1 KGHSH and CDR2 LQKENI come from the germline V gene. V was trimmed by 3 bases and J by 6 bases, leaving 7 bases between them. CDR3 loop: CASSPGADTQYF. For the CDR3, the DNA is TGTGCCAGCTCACCGGGAGCCGATACGCAGTATTTT. Combining the CDR3 with reference TRBV18 and TRBJ2-3 gives the whole variable domain NAGVMQNPRHLVRRRGQEARLRCSPMKGHSHVYWYRQLPEEGLKFMVYLQKENIIDESGMPKERFSAEFPKEGPSILRIQQVVRGDSAAYFCASSPGADTQYFGPGTRLTVL.

This clonotype was seen a handful of times. This sequence joins TRBV20-1 and TRBJ2-2, with D hard to call. Trimming took 6 bases from V and 5 from J, leaving 13 bases between them. The germline CDR1 and CDR2 sequences are DFQATT and SNEGSKA (reference sequence). This CDR3 is 13 amino acids long. The CDR3 here is CSANNPRTGELFF. For the CDR3, the DNA is TGCAGTGCCAACAACCCGAGGACCGGGGAGCTGTTTTTT.